This passage covers 13 T cell receptor beta chains from one sample sequenced in a study of PD-L1 blockade in urothelial cancer. Generated by immunoSEQ multiplex PCR, the TCRdb table keeps only in-frame clones and is missing some. Of about 88,000 clones listed, 70% to 90% are singletons. Sample time point: pretreatment peripheral blood. The sequences come from PBMCs, collected around atezolizumab (anti-PD-L1) treatment. These receptors originate from a woman older than 75 with urothelial cancer.

On this clone: Additional DNA sequences in this sample encode the identical CDR3. The V and J genes are TRBV11-3 and TRBJ2-2, with D possibly matching TRBD1 (6 bases). Germline CDR1 and CDR2: SGHNT and YENEEA. V dropped 5 bases and J dropped 1 base, with 8 bases sitting between them. This CDR3 has 14 residues. In DNA form, the CDR3 reads TGTGCCAGCAGCCCGACAGGGAACACCGGGGAGCTGTTTTTT. Its translation is CASSPTGNTGELFF.

This clone was picked up one time. The rearrangement links TRBV6-6 to TRBJ1-2; 8 bases map to TRBD1. Germline loops: CDR1 MNHNY, CDR2 SVGAGI (reference sequence). V lost 6 bases, J lost 6 bases, and 6 bases stayed unmatched. The CDR3 is 13 amino acids. CDR3 loop: CASRYQGADGYTF. The CDR3 coding sequence is TGTGCCAGCAGATATCAGGGGGCGGATGGCTACACCTTC.

V and J are TRBV28 and TRBJ2-7; weak D call: TRBD2 (6 bases). The CDR3 is made up of 13 amino acids. V shed 10 bases and J shed 5 bases, with 18 bases lying between them. The germline V gene encodes CDR1 MDHEN and CDR2 SYDVKM. The CDR3 coding sequence is TGTGCCACCCCGACTAGTAGGTTCGACGAGCAGTACTTC. This gives the protein CATPTSRFDEQYF.

This clone was seen a few times. V and J are TRBV9 and TRBJ2-1; 8 nucleotides align to TRBD2. The trim removed 7 bases at V and 8 bases at J, leaving 8 bases unmatched. Germline CDR1 SGDLS, CDR2 YYNGEE. The CDR3 runs 13 residues. The CDR3 protein is CASALTGGYEQFF. CDR3 nucleotides: TGTGCCAGCGCTTTAACGGGAGGGTATGAGCAGTTCTTC.

The rearrangement links TRBV5-4 to TRBJ2-2; D possibly corresponds to TRBD2 (6 bases). V was shortened by 4 bases and J by 0 bases, with 16 bases between the two germline ends. CDR1 is SGHNT, CDR2 YYREEE, per germline (reference sequence). The CDR3 consists of 17 residues. The CDR3 DNA reads as TGTGCCAGCAGCCCCGGGGGTAGCGACTCGAACACCGGGGAGCTGTTTTTT. This sequence encodes CASSPGGSDSNTGELFF.

The genes are TRBV6-5 and TRBJ2-1; 12 bases align to TRBD2. V was clipped by 5 bases and J by 3 bases; unmatched bases: 2. This CDR3 has 15 amino acids. The V gene's germline CDR1 is MNHEY and CDR2 SVGAGI. CDR3 nucleotide sequence: TGTGCCAGCAGTACGACTAGCGGGAGCTACAATGAGCAGTTCTTC. Translation: CASSTTSGSYNEQFF.

This clone was observed a few times. This chain links TRBV18 with TRBJ1-1; D not certain. Germline CDR1 and CDR2: KGHSH and LQKENI. This CDR3 has 11 residues. V was cut by 4 bases and J by 4 bases, with 4 bases left in between. CDR3 in amino acids: CASSLGTEAFF. The CDR3 bases are TGTGCCAGCTCACTCGGCACTGAAGCTTTCTTT.

The genes are TRBV25-1 and TRBJ2-7; perhaps TRBD1 as D (6 bases). Deletions cut 6 bases from V and 3 bases from J, with 18 bases between. Germline V gene sequence: CDR1 MGHDK, CDR2 SYGVNS. The CDR3 runs 15 residues. CDR3 sequence: CASRETGKANYEQYF. The DNA for the CDR3 is TGTGCCAGCAGGGAGACAGGCAAAGCAAACTACGAGCAGTACTTC.

The J gene is TRBJ2-7, the V gene TRBV11-3; 8 bases match TRBD1. V dropped 1 base and J dropped 8; count of bases not matched to a gene: 7. The germline CDR1 and CDR2 sequences are SGHNT and YENEEA. This CDR3 has 14 residues. CDR3 region: CASSLAGTGSKQYF. As DNA, the CDR3 is TGTGCCAGCAGCTTAGCCGGGACAGGCAGTAAGCAGTACTTC.

The CDR3 sequence: CASSLSRGASAEAFF. The CDR3 nucleotides read TGTGCCAGCAGCTTGTCCCGGGGAGCCAGCGCTGAAGCTTTCTTT. V and J are TRBV5-4 and TRBJ1-1; D unresolved. Germline CDR1 reads SGHNT; CDR2 reads YYREEE (reference sequence). Trimming cost V 1 base and J 6 bases, with 16 bases left between them. This CDR3 is built from 15 residues.

The rearrangement uses TRBV30 and TRBJ2-5; perhaps TRBD2 as D (6 bases). The CDR3 consists of 13 residues. The V end was cut by 1 base, the J end by 6 bases, with 12 bases between. Germline loops: CDR1 GTSNPN, CDR2 SVGIG (reference sequence). The CDR3 reads CAWSGGGRKTQYF. DNA of the CDR3: TGTGCCTGGAGTGGTGGAGGGCGCAAGACCCAGTACTTC.

Here the CDR3 reads CASSLGGGAGNTIYF. CDR3 bases: TGTGCCAGCAGCTTGGGTGGGGGCGCTGGAAACACCATATATTTT. This chain links TRBV5-4 with TRBJ1-3, with D possibly being TRBD1 (6 bases). Germline CDR1 is SGHNT and CDR2 is YYREEE (reference sequence). Trimming cost V 0 bases and J 2 bases, with 9 bases left between them. The CDR3 is 15 amino acids.

The chain carries TRBV7-9 and TRBJ2-1, with 7 bases identical to TRBD1. CDR3 length: 16 amino acids. Unmatched junction bases numbered 10, after V lost 5 bases and J lost 3 bases. CDR1 is SEHNR and CDR2 is FQNEAQ in the germline V gene (reference sequence). The CDR3 DNA reads as TGTGCCAGCAGCCCCCAGACAGGGAATCACTACAATGAGCAGTTCTTC. Translated, it gives CASSPQTGNHYNEQFF.